This T cell receptor (beta chain) is drawn from a study of cytomegalovirus exposure and HLA in healthy donors. The CDR3 extends over 15 amino acids. The germline gives CDR1 SGHTA, CDR2 FQGTGA. Trimming took 4 bases from V and 8 from J, leaving 18 bases between them. In the PCR, 60 Vbeta and 13 Jbeta primers were used. TCRdb's table, derived via immunoSEQ multiplex PCR, lists solely in-frame clones and lacks some. The sample records under 120,000 clones, 74% being singletons. The TCR originated in a man in his fifties or sixties in good health and CMV-seropositive. The chain has TRBV7-3 and TRBJ2-1; possibly TRBD1 for D (6 bases). Input material: PBMCs. CDR3 DNA: TGTGCCAGCAGCTCAGGTCCAGGGGTGTTCGATGAGCAGTTCTTC. Amino acids: CASSSGPGVFDEQFF. Combining the CDR3 with reference TRBV7-3 and TRBJ2-1 gives the whole variable domain GAGVSQTPSNKVTEKGKYVELRCDPISGHTALYWYRQSLGQGPEFLIYFQGTGAADDSGLPNDRFFAVRPEGSVSTLKIQRTERGDSAVYLCASSSGPGVFDEQFFGPGTRLTVL.